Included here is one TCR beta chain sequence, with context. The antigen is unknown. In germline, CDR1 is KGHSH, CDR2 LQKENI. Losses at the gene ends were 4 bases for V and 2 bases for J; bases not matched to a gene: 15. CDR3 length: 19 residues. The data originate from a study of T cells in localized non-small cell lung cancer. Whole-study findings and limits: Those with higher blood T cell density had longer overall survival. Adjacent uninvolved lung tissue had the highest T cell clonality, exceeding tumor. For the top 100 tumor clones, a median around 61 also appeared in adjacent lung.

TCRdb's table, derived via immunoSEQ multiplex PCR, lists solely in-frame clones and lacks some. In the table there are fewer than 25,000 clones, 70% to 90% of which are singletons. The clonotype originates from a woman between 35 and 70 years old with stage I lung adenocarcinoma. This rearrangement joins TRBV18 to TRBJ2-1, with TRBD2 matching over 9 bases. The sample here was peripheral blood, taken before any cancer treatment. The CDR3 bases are TGTGCCAGCTCACTTAACTCGGGAGCGGGGGGTCGAACCTACAATGAGCAGTTCTTC. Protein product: CASSLNSGAGGRTYNEQFF.